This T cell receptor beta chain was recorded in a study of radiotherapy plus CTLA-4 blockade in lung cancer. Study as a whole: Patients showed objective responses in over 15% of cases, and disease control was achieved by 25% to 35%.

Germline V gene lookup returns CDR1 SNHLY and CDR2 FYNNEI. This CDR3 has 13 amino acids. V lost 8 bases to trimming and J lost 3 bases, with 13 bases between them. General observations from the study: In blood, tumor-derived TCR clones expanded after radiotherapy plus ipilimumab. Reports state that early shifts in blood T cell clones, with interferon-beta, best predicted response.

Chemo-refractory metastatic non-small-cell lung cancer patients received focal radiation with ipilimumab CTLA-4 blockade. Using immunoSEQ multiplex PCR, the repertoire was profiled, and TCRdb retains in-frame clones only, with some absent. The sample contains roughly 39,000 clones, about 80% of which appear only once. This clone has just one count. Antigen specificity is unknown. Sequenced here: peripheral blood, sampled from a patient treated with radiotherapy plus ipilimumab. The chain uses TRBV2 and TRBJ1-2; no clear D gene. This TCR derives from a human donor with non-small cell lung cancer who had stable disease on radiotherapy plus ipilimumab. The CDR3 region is CASFLTSYYGYTF. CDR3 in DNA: TGTGCCAGCTTCTTGACATCCTACTATGGCTACACCTTC.